Each of the 15 T cell receptor beta chains below was sequenced from the same sample in a study of PD-1 blockade in classical Hodgkin lymphoma. Repertoires were generated with immunoSEQ multiplex PCR, while TCRdb's copy carries only in-frame clones and drops some. The profile covers about 60,000 clones, with 90% appearing a single time and 9.7% taken by the ten largest. All trial patients relapsed after autologous stem cell transplantation. The sequencing here drew on peripheral blood mononuclear cells (PBMCs), taken at baseline. The receptors originated from a human donor with classical Hodgkin lymphoma.

The chain has TRBV2 and TRBJ1-1; possible D gene TRBD1, 6 bases. Trimming took 6 bases from V and 11 from J, leaving 13 bases between them. Germline V gives CDR1 SNHLY, CDR2 FYNNEI. The CDR3 spans 11 residues. Here the CDR3 DNA reads TGTGCCAGCAGAGTACAGGGTTTGGCTTTCTTT. Its translation is CASRVQGLAFF.

The table lists this clone with a count of one. The chain uses TRBV18 and TRBJ2-5, with D possibly matching TRBD1 (6 bases). Germline V lookup: CDR1 KGHSH, CDR2 LQKENI. V lost 4 bases, J lost 3 bases, and 12 bases lay in between. There are 14 residues in the CDR3. CDR3 amino acids: CASSRRQAEETQYF. The CDR3 DNA reads TGTGCCAGCTCACGCCGACAGGCGGAAGAGACCCAGTACTTC.

This CDR3 is CASSDWGGGSPLHF. The CDR3 DNA follows: TGCGCCAGCAGTGATTGGGGCGGTGGTTCACCCCTCCACTTT. This chain joins TRBV10-2 and TRBJ1-6; TRBD1 is a possible D gene (5 bases). V lost 3 bases to trimming and J lost 9 bases, with 12 bases between them. Germline lookup yields CDR1 WSHSY and CDR2 SAAADI. The CDR3 extends over 14 amino acids.

This clone came up once. J is TRBJ2-3 and V is TRBV19, with D unclear. The CDR3 loop spans 11 amino acids. Germline V CDR1 and CDR2: LNHDA, SQIVND (reference sequence). The V end lost 3 bases, the J end lost 3 bases, and 1 base lay between the germline ends. The CDR3 spells CASSITDTQYF. CDR3 bases: TGTGCCAGTAGTATTACAGATACGCAGTATTTT.

The chain recombines TRBV10-1 with TRBJ2-3; no firm D call. Germline V gives CDR1 WNHNN, CDR2 SYGVQD (reference sequence). The CDR3 is 13 amino acids. V was shortened by 4 bases and J by 8 bases, with 13 bases between the two germline ends. CDR3 residues: CASSGSLSGTQYF. The CDR3 region has the DNA TGCGCCAGCAGTGGGTCTCTTTCGGGTACGCAGTATTTT.

V and J are TRBV5-1 and TRBJ2-7; no clear D gene. The V and J ends lost 0 bases and 2 bases respectively, with 9 bases between them. Germline CDR1 is SGHRS and CDR2 is YFSETQ. This CDR3 is built from 14 residues. The DNA of the CDR3 is TGCGCCAGCAGCTTGGCCGTCAGAACCTACGAGCAGTACTTC. Its translation is CASSLAVRTYEQYF. The whole variable domain, remainder taken from reference TRBV5-1 and TRBJ2-7, is KAGVTQTPRYLIKTRGQQVTLSCSPISGHRSVSWYQQTPGQGLQFLFEYFSETQRNKGNFPGRFSGRQFSNSRSEMNVSTLELGDSALYLCASSLAVRTYEQYFGPGTRLTVT.

This rearrangement joins TRBV4-1 to TRBJ2-7; 14 bases match TRBD2. V was clipped by 4 bases and J by 3 bases; unmatched bases: 8. The CDR3 has 17 residues. Germline CDR1 MGHRA, CDR2 YSYEKL. The CDR3 spells CASSRVGTSGSGYEQYF. The DNA of the CDR3 is TGCGCCAGCAGCCGAGTCGGGACTAGCGGGAGCGGCTACGAGCAGTACTTC.

The chain uses TRBV4-2 and TRBJ2-5; 9 nucleotides agree with TRBD2. The CDR3 has 17 amino acids. Germline loops: CDR1 LGHNA, CDR2 YNFKEQ. V trimming: 0 bases; J trimming: 5 bases; junction bases outside the gene matches: 10. In DNA, the CDR3 is TGTGCCAGCAGCCAAGAAGACGCGGGGGGGCAGGGGGAGACCCAGTACTTC. Its protein is CASSQEDAGGQGETQYF.

V is TRBV18 and J is TRBJ2-3, with 9 bases lining up with TRBD2. The CDR3 consists of 17 residues. Losses at the gene ends were 3 bases for V and 0 bases for J; bases not matched to a gene: 7. Germline loops: CDR1 KGHSH, CDR2 LQKENI. CDR3 sequence reads: CASSPITGTSSTDTQYF. The CDR3, as DNA: TGTGCCAGCTCACCTATAACCGGGACTAGCAGCACAGATACGCAGTATTTT.

The CDR3 spells CASSLEVSGQGSSPLHF. DNA for the CDR3: TGTGCCAGCAGCTTAGAGGTGTCGGGACAGGGTAGTTCACCCCTCCACTTT. This chain joins TRBV7-2 and TRBJ1-6; 9 positions match TRBD1. The CDR3 contains 17 residues. The junction had 10 bases not matched to a gene; V was cut back by 1 base and J by 9 bases. Germline lookup yields CDR1 SGHTA and CDR2 FQGNSA.

This chain joins TRBV23-1 and TRBJ1-2; 8 nucleotides agree with TRBD1. TRBV23-1 has ORF status, its function being uncertain. The CDR3 is 14 amino acids. J gave up 5 bases and V 4 bases, and 6 bases lay outside the gene matches. The CDR3 sequence: CASSRWDRFYGYTF. The CDR3 DNA sequence: TGCGCCAGCAGTCGATGGGACAGGTTTTATGGCTACACCTTC.

This clone was seen once. The CDR3 sequence: CASSVAVGGSTDTQYF. The CDR3 region has the DNA TGTGCCAGCAGCGTAGCAGTTGGGGGTAGCACAGATACGCAGTATTTT. V is TRBV9 and J is TRBJ2-3; D might be TRBD1 or TRBD2, each matching 5 bases. Germline CDR1 SGDLS, CDR2 YYNGEE. The CDR3 has 16 residues. V lost 0 bases to trimming and J lost 0 bases, with 11 bases between them.

The chain employs TRBV10-3 and TRBJ2-2, with D unclear. Trimming stripped 5 bases from V and 5 bases from J, with 12 bases between. The CDR3 is made up of 14 amino acids. The germline gives CDR1 ENHRY, CDR2 SYGVKD. The CDR3, as DNA: TGTGCCATCAGTTTAGGGCCGGAAACCGGGGAGCTGTTTTTT. This codes for CAISLGPETGELFF.

Note on this clone: In the same sample, other DNA sequences code for this CDR3. This chain connects TRBV27 to TRBJ2-2; D uncertain. CDR1 is MNHEY, CDR2 SMNVEV, per germline (reference sequence). Trimming pared 3 bases from V and 4 bases from J, leaving 6 bases between. This CDR3 has 13 amino acids. The CDR3 region has the DNA TGTGCCAGCAGTTTGATGGGCACCGGGGAGCTGTTTTTT. Translating it yields CASSLMGTGELFF.

V gene TRBV2 combines with J gene TRBJ1-5; D remains ambiguous. Trimming removed 1 base from V and 0 bases from J, with 7 bases in between. The CDR3 extends over 15 amino acids. Germline V gene data show CDR1 as SNHLY and CDR2 as FYNNEI. The chain's CDR3 is CASSEGTDSNQPQHF. Here the CDR3 DNA reads TGTGCCAGCAGTGAAGGGACGGATAGCAATCAGCCCCAGCATTTT. Full variable domain (outside the CDR3, taken from reference TRBV2 and TRBJ1-5): EPEVTQTPSHQVTQMGQEVILRCVPISNHLYFYWYRQILGQKVEFLVSFYNNEISEKSEIFDDQFSVERPDGSNFTLKIRSTKLEDSAMYFCASSEGTDSNQPQHFGDGTRLSIL.